This record covers a single T cell receptor (beta chain). Per germline, CDR1 MNHNY and CDR2 SVGAGI (reference sequence). The CDR3 contains 15 residues. The germline V and J ends were trimmed by 2 bases and 6 bases, with 13 bases remaining between them. Terminally differentiated effector memory CD45RA+ cells were excluded by CCR7 positive selection of CD45RO-negative cells. The sample belongs to a study of shared clonotypes between healthy human individuals. The protocol was immunoSEQ multiplex PCR, while the TCRdb copy is restricted to in-frame clones and leaves out a portion. The table lists 550,000 to 650,000 clones, about 96% of them singletons, with approximately 0.12% in the top ten.

This sequence joins TRBV6-6 and TRBJ2-2; no clear D. This receptor was obtained from a woman in her twenties or thirties in good health. Material for sequencing was naive CD8+ T cells sorted from blood. CDR3 protein: CASSYAGLGSGELFF. As DNA, the CDR3 is TGTGCCAGCAGTTACGCTGGGTTGGGGTCCGGGGAGCTGTTTTTT.